The present TCR beta chain was sequenced within a study of a mutant IDH1 vaccine in newly diagnosed glioma. Study-wide background: Treated patients showed a male proportion of roughly 62%, a female proportion of about 40%, and a mean age of about 44 years. Earlier treatment was radiotherapy, temozolomide, or both, with most getting both. Study-level findings and limits: Changes in the top peripheral T cell clonotypes seemingly had no bearing on pseudoprogression.

This sample's time point: baseline, week 1 (first vaccination visit). Treatment specified: pre-vaccination baseline after standard-of-care therapy. In germline, CDR1 is MNHEY, CDR2 SMNVEV (reference sequence). The V and J ends lost 7 bases and 2 bases respectively, with 13 bases between them. The CDR3 is 14 amino acids. Repertoires were generated with immunoSEQ multiplex PCR, while TCRdb's copy carries only in-frame clones and drops some. The sample has 68,000 or so clones; 70% to 80% are singletons. Points on this clone: Its antigen remains unidentified.

This TCR came from a man in his fifties with glioma. The starting material was PBMCs, obtained from a glioma patient treated with radiotherapy, temozolomide or both. V and J are TRBV27 and TRBJ2-3, with a possible D match to TRBD2 (5 bases). In DNA, the CDR3 is TGTGCCAGCAACATGATCGGGATCACAGATACGCAGTATTTT. Encoded protein: CASNMIGITDTQYF.